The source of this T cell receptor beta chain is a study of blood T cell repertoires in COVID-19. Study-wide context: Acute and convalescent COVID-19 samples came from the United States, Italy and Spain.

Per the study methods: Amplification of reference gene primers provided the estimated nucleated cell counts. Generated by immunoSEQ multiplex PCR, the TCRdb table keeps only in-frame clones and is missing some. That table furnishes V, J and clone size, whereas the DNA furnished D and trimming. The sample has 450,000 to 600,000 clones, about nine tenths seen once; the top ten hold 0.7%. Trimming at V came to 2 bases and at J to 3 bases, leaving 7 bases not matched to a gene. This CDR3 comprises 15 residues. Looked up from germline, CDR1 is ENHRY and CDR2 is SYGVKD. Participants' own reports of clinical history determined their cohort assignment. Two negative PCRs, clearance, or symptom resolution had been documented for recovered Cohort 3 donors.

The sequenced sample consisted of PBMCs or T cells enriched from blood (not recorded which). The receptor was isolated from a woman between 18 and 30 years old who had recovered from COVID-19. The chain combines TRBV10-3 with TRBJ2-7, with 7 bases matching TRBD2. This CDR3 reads CAISEAGALLYEQYF. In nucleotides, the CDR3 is TGTGCCATCAGTGAGGCGGGAGCTTTACTCTACGAGCAGTACTTC.